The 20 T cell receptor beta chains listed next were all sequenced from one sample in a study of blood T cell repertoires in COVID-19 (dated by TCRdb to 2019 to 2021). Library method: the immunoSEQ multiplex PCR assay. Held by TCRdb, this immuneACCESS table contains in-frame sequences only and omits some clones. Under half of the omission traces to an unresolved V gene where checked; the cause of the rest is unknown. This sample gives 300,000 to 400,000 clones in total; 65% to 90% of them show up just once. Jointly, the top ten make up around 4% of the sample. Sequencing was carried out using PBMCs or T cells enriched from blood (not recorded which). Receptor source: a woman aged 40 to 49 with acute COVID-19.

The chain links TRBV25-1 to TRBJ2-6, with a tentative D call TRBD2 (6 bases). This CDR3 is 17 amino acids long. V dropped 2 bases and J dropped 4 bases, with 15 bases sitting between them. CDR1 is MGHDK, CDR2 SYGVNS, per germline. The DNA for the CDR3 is TGTGCCAGCAGTGAACGGAGGGCCTATACCGGGGCCAACGTCCTGACTTTC. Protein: CASSERRAYTGANVLTF.

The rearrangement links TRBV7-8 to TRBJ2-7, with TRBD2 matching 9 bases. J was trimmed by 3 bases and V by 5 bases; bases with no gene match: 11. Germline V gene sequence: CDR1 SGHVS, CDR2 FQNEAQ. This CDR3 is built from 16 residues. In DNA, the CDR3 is TGTGCCAGCAGCCCGGAGGGGACTAGCAGAAGCTACGAGCAGTACTTC. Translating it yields CASSPEGTSRSYEQYF.

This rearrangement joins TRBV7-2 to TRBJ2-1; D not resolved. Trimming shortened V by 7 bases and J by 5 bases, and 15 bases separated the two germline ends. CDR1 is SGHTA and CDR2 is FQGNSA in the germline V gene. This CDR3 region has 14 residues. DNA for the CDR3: TGTGCCAGCAATCTCTACGGTAAAAACAATGAGCAGTTCTTC. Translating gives CASNLYGKNNEQFF.

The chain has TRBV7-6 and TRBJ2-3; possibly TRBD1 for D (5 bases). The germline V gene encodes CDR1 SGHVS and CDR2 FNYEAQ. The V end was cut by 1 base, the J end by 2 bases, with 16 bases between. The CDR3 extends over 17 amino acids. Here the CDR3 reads CASSLVAPRGFTDTQYF. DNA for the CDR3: TGTGCCAGCAGCTTAGTTGCGCCTAGGGGATTCACAGATACGCAGTATTTT.

The CDR3 here is CASSLAGQGETYEQYF. As DNA, the CDR3 is TGCGCCAGCAGCTTGGCCGGACAGGGGGAAACCTACGAGCAGTACTTC. The V and J genes are TRBV5-1 and TRBJ2-7, with 10 positions matching TRBD1. V lost 0 bases to trimming and J lost 2 bases; unmatched junction nucleotides: 5. CDR1 and CDR2 (germline): SGHRS, YFSETQ. This CDR3 contains 16 residues.

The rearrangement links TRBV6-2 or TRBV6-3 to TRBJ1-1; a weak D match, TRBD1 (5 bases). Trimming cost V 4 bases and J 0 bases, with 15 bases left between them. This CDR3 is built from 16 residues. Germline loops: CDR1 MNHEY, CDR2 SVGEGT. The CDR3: CASSSLRVSMNTEAFF. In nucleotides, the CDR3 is TGTGCCAGCAGTTCCCTCAGGGTGTCCATGAACACTGAAGCTTTCTTT.

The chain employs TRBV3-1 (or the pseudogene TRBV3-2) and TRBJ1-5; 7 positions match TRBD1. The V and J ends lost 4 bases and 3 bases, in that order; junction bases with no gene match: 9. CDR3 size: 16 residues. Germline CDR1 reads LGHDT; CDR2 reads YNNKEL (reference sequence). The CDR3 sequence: CASSPRDRPFNQPQHF. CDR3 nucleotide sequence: TGTGCCAGCAGCCCTCGGGACAGACCCTTCAATCAGCCCCAGCATTTT.

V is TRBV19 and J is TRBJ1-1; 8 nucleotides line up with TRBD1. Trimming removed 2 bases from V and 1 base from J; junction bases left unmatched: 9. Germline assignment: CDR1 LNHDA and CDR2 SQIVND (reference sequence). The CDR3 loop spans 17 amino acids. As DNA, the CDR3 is TGTGCCAGTAGTATAATACCGAAGACAGGGGCGAACACTGAAGCTTTCTTT. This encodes CASSIIPKTGANTEAFF.

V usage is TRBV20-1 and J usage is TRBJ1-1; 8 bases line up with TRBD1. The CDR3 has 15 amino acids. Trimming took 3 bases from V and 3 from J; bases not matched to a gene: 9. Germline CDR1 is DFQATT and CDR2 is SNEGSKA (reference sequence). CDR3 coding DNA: TGCAGTGCTAGTCATGGGACAGGTTTCGACACTGAAGCTTTCTTT. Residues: CSASHGTGFDTEAFF.

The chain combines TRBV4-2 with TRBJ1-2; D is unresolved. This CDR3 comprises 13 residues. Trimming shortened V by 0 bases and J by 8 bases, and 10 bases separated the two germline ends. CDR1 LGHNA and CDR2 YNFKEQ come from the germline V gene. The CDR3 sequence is CASSQDVASGYTF. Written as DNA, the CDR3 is TGTGCCAGCAGCCAAGATGTAGCGAGCGGCTACACCTTC.

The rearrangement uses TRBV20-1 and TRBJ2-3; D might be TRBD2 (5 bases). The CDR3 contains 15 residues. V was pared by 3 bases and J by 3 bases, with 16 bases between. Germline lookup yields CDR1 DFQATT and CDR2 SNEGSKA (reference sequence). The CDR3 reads CSASSVGDLTDTQYF. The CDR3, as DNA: TGCAGTGCTAGTTCGGTGGGAGATCTGACAGATACGCAGTATTTT.

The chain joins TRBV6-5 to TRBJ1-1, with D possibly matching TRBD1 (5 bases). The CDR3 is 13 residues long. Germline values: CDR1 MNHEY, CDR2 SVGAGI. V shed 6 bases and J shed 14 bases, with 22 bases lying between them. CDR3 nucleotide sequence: TGTGCCAGCAGCTTACTCCGGGGGGACGAGTGGTTCTTT. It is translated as CASSLLRGDEWFF.

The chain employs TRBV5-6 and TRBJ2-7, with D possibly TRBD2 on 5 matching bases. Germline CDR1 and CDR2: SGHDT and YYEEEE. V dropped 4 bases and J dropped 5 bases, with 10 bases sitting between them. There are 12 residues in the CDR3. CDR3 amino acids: CASSPGLDEQYF. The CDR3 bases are TGTGCCAGCAGCCCCGGACTGGACGAGCAGTACTTC. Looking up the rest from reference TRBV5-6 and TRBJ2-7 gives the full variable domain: DAGVTQSPTHLIKTRGQQVTLRCSPKSGHDTVSWYQQALGQGPQFIFQYYEEEERQRGNFPDRFSGHQFPNYSSELNVNALLLGDSALYLCASSPGLDEQYFGPGTRLTVT.

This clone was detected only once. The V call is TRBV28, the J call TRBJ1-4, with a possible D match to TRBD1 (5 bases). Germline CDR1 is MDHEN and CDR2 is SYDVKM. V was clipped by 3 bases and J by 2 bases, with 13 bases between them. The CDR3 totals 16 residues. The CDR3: CASSLSSGNTNEKLFF. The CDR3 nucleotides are TGTGCCAGCAGTTTGTCCTCAGGGAACACTAATGAAAAACTGTTTTTT.

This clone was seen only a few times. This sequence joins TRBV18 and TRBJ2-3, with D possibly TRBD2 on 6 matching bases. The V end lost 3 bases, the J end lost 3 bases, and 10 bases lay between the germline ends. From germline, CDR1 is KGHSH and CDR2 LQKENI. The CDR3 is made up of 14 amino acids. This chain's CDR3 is CASSPTGRTDTQYF. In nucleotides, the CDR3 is TGTGCCAGCTCACCGACGGGGAGGACAGATACGCAGTATTTT.

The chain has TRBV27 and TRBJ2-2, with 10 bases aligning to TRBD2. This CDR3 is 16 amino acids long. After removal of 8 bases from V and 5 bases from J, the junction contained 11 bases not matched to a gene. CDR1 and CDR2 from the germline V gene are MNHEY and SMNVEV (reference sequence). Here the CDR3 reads CASPLVGSGGTGELFF. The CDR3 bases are TGTGCCAGCCCTCTAGTCGGTAGCGGGGGGACCGGGGAGCTGTTTTTT.

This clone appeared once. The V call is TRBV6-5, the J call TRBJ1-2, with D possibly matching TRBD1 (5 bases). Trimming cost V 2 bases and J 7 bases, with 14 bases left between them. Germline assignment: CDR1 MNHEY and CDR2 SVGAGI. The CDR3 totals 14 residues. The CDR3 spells CASSYQGSSAGYTF. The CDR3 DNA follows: TGTGCCAGCAGTTACCAGGGTTCATCCGCTGGCTACACCTTC.

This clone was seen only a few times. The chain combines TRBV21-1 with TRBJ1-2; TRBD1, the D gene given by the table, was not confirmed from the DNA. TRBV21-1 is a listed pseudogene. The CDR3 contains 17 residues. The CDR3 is CASSKAGPHRDRNGYTF. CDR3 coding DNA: TGTGCCAGCAGCAAAGCAGGCCCCCACCGGGACAGGAATGGCTACACCTTC.

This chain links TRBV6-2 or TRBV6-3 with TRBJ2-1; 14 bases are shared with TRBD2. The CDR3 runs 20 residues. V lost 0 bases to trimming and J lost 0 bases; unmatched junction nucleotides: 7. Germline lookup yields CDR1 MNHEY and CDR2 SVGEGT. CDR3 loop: CASSYSTSGRDRSSYNEQFF. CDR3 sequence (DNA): TGTGCCAGCAGTTACTCGACTAGCGGGAGGGATAGAAGCTCCTACAATGAGCAGTTCTTC.

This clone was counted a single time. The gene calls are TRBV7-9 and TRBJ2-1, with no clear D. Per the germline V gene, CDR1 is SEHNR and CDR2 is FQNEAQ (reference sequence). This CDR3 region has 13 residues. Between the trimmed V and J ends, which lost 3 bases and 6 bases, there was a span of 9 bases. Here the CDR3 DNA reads TGTGCCAGCAGCTTCGAATCGGGCAATGAGCAGTTCTTC. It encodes CASSFESGNEQFF.